This entry lists 18 T cell receptor beta chains sequenced from one sample in a study of Graves' ophthalmopathy and Graves' hyperthyroidism. As the template, RNA transcripts were used to amplify TCR beta CDR3 regions. Amplification began with first-round RT-PCR using HTBI primers, then second-round multiplex PCR was performed. TCRdb passed the multiplex PCR reads through MiXCR, listing each CDR3 protein once. This sample yields more than 1,000,000 distinct CDR3 sequences, of which about two fifths are seen a single time; over 8.5% belongs to the top ten. The sequenced sample was peripheral blood or thyroid tissue (not recorded which). These receptors all stem from an adult man with Graves' hyperthyroidism.

The CDR3 nucleotides are TGTGCCACCGGGGGGAACAATCAGCCCCAGCATTTT. Its protein is CATGGNNQPQHF. The chain employs TRBV24-1 and TRBJ1-5, with a possible D match to TRBD1 (5 bases). Germline V gene data show CDR1 as KGHDR and CDR2 as SFDVKD. The CDR3 length is 12 residues. Trimming removed 9 bases from V and 3 bases from J, with 8 bases in between.

This clonotype has just a few counts. The chain has TRBV20-1 and TRBJ1-5; perhaps TRBD1 as D (5 bases). The V end lost 1 base, the J end lost 6 bases, and 16 bases lay between the germline ends. The CDR3 has 15 residues. In germline, CDR1 is DFQATT, CDR2 SNEGSKA (reference sequence). The CDR3 DNA reads TGCAGTGCTAGAGGGGTCCGGGACTACAGTCAGCCCCAGCATTTT. It translates to CSARGVRDYSQPQHF.

This clonotype has more than one count but fewer than ten. The V gene is TRBV11-2, the J gene TRBJ1-2; tentative D call: TRBD1 (6 bases). CDR3 length equals 18 residues. Germline assignment: CDR1 SGHAT and CDR2 FQNNGV. The V end was cut by 1 base, the J end by 4 bases, with 22 bases between. The CDR3 sequence: CASSLAPVGTRWSYGYTF. CDR3 coding DNA: TGTGCCAGCAGCTTAGCCCCCGTCGGGACAAGATGGAGCTATGGCTACACCTTC.

This clonotype was seen ten or more times. This chain's CDR3 is CASSLTRSYEQYF. The CDR3 coding sequence is TGTGCCAGCAGTTTGACCCGCTCCTACGAGCAGTACTTC. The gene calls are TRBV27 and TRBJ2-7; no clear D gene. CDR3 length equals 13 residues. V lost 3 bases to trimming and J lost 0 bases, with 6 bases between them. Germline V gives CDR1 MNHEY, CDR2 SMNVEV (reference sequence).

In its sample, this clonotype was seen many times. The J gene is TRBJ2-7, the V gene TRBV19, with D tentatively TRBD2 (6 bases). V was pared by 3 bases and J by 0 bases, with 9 bases between. This CDR3 spans 14 amino acids. Germline V gives CDR1 LNHDA, CDR2 SQIVND (reference sequence). The CDR3 coding sequence is TGTGCCAGTAGTATGGGACTCGGCTCCTACGAGCAGTACTTC. Translation: CASSMGLGSYEQYF.

The chain carries TRBV11-2 and TRBJ1-6, with no clear D. V lost 6 bases and J 5 bases, leaving 17 bases between the germline ends. Germline values: CDR1 SGHAT, CDR2 FQNNGV. The CDR3 covers 16 residues. CDR3 protein: CASRSPASGNNSPLHF. The CDR3 nucleotides read TGTGCCAGCAGGTCGCCAGCCTCGGGAAATAATTCACCCCTCCACTTT.

As DNA, the CDR3 is TGTGCCAGCAGTGAATCGAAGGGCAGGGTTAATCAGCCCCAGCATTTT. Amino acid sequence: CASSESKGRVNQPQHF. V gene TRBV25-1 combines with J gene TRBJ1-5; maybe TRBD1 (5 bases). In germline, CDR1 is MGHDK, CDR2 SYGVNS. The CDR3 has 16 amino acids. V lost 1 base to trimming and J lost 4 bases, with 14 bases between them.

The chain uses TRBV19 and TRBJ1-2, with D possibly TRBD1 on 5 matching bases. The V gene's germline CDR1 is LNHDA and CDR2 SQIVND (reference sequence). The CDR3 loop spans 12 amino acids. Trimming cost V 10 bases and J 4 bases, with 13 bases left between them. Here the CDR3 DNA reads TGTGCCACCCGTGGGGGTTTCTATGGCTACACCTTC. Amino acid sequence: CATRGGFYGYTF.

In this sample, this clonotype turned up many times. The chain is built from TRBV18 and TRBJ1-2, with D hard to call. CDR3 size: 13 residues. V gave up 2 bases and J gave up 3 bases, with 7 bases separating them. Per germline, CDR1 KGHSH and CDR2 LQKENI. In DNA, the CDR3 is TGTGCCAGCTCACCATCCCCAGACTATGGCTACACCTTC. Amino acids: CASSPSPDYGYTF.

The V and J genes are TRBV11-2 and TRBJ1-1; 7 nucleotides agree with TRBD1. The V gene end was trimmed by 4 bases and the J gene end by 1 base; junction bases not matched to a gene: 3. The CDR3 totals 14 residues. Germline CDR1 reads SGHAT; CDR2 reads FQNNGV. For the CDR3, the DNA is TGTGCCAGCAGCTATGACAGGGCGAACACTGAAGCTTTCTTT. Translation: CASSYDRANTEAFF.

As for this clonotype: It may be a read error: a sequence one base away is much more abundant. V is TRBV5-1 and J is TRBJ1-2; D is undetermined. The germline gives CDR1 SGHRS, CDR2 YFSETQ. CDR3 size: 14 residues. The V end was cut by 2 bases, the J end by 5 bases, with 13 bases between. The DNA for the CDR3 is TGCGCCAGCAGCTTTGCAAGCGTTGGGTATGGCTACACCTTC. Its translation: CASSFASVGYGYTF.

To note about this clonotype: This may stem from a read error, because a much larger clone lies one nucleotide away. The rearrangement links TRBV14 to TRBJ2-7; D is perhaps TRBD1 (5 bases). This CDR3 contains 15 residues. Germline lookup yields CDR1 SGHDN and CDR2 FVKESK. CDR3 protein: CAGRPTWGPRYEQYF. CDR3 in DNA: TGTGCCGGCAGACCGACTTGGGGCCCCCGCTACGAGCAGTACTTC.

V and J are TRBV9 and TRBJ2-7, with a weak D call TRBD2 (5 bases). This CDR3 has 14 amino acids. CDR1 and CDR2 from the germline V gene are SGDLS and YYNGEE. With 5 bases removed from V and 4 bases from J, the gap between germline ends came to 16 bases. In DNA form, the CDR3 reads TGTGCCAGCAGTTACTCCAAACCGGGATACGAGCAGTACTTC. Its protein is CASSYSKPGYEQYF.

This chain connects TRBV7-8 to TRBJ1-2, with TRBD1 identical over 9 bases. The germline V gene has CDR1 SGHVS and CDR2 FQNEAQ. The CDR3 has 13 amino acids. With V trimmed by 4 bases and J by 9 bases, 6 bases remained unmatched. This CDR3 reads CASSSGQGESYTF. CDR3 nucleotide sequence: TGTGCCAGCAGCTCGGGACAGGGAGAGAGCTACACCTTC.

This clonotype was seen repeatedly, ten times or more. This chain connects TRBV11-2 to TRBJ2-5, with unresolved D. This CDR3 has 15 residues. Germline lookup yields CDR1 SGHAT and CDR2 FQNNGV. V was cut by 2 bases and J by 2 bases, with 12 bases left in between. CDR3 residues: CASSLSWLKQETQYF. The CDR3 region has the DNA TGTGCCAGCAGCTTAAGTTGGCTAAAACAAGAGACCCAGTACTTC. The complete variable domain, with remaining parts taken from reference TRBV11-2 and TRBJ2-5, reads EAGVAQSPRYKIIEKRQSVAFWCNPISGHATLYWYQQILGQGPKLLIQFQNNGVVDDSQLPKDRFSAERLKGVDSTLKIQPAKLEDSAVYLCASSLSWLKQETQYFGPGTRLLVL.

V is TRBV20-1 and J is TRBJ1-4, with TRBD1 as a possible D gene (6 bases). V was cut by 5 bases and J by 4 bases, with 11 bases left in between. Germline-derived CDR1 and CDR2 are DFQATT and SNEGSKA (reference sequence). The CDR3 sequence is 13 residues long. The CDR3 DNA sequence: TGCAGTGCTCTACAGGGCGTTAATGAAAAACTGTTTTTT. Translated, it gives CSALQGVNEKLFF.

In DNA form, the CDR3 reads TGCAGTGCTAGAGGGACTAGCGGGGGCGAGCAGTACTTC. Amino acid sequence: CSARGTSGGEQYF. V and J are TRBV20-1 and TRBJ2-7; TRBD2 matches at 13 bases. The junction had 0 bases not matched to a gene; V was cut back by 1 base and J by 6 bases. CDR1 DFQATT and CDR2 SNEGSKA come from the germline V gene (reference sequence). This CDR3 has 13 amino acids.

The chain links TRBV5-1 to TRBJ2-5; the D is unclear. Trimming removed 0 bases from V and 11 bases from J, with 5 bases in between. Germline CDR1 reads SGHRS; CDR2 reads YFSETQ. The CDR3 consists of 10 residues. CDR3 residues: CASSLEAQYF. The CDR3 region has the DNA TGCGCCAGCAGCTTGGAGGCACAGTACTTC.